This T cell receptor beta chain was captured in a study of CD8+CD57+ T cells in acquired aplastic anemia. Study-wide background: Among healthy donors, CD4+ cells averaged roughly 11 million reads. Study results and caveats: Between the patient and control groups, CD8+ Simpson's diversity did not differ significantly. Patients and controls shared over 25 CD8+ CDR3 sequences, which appeared highly expressed in patients and within their immunodominant clones.

As for this clonotype: Its antigen is not identified.

Genomic DNA served as template for TCR beta VDJ and CDR3 profiling. Each CDR3 protein is one row after TCRdb ran MiXCR on the reads. In the table there are 200,000 to 250,000 distinct CDR3 sequences, approximately 57% of which are singletons. Germline V CDR1 and CDR2: SGHTA, FQGTGA. The CDR3 covers 16 residues. V was trimmed by 1 base and J by 6 bases, leaving 19 bases between them. The J gene is TRBJ2-7, the V gene TRBV7-3; either TRBD1 or TRBD2 may supply D (5 bases each). This TCR came from a human donor in good health. Input material: sorted CD4+, CD8+, or CD8+CD57+ T cells (not recorded which) from PBMCs. The CDR3 DNA follows: TGTGCCAGCAGCTTAATGGCAGGGACGTACCTCGGCGAGCAGTACTTC. It encodes CASSLMAGTYLGEQYF.